Below, one T cell receptor beta chain is given with its context. Researchers report isolating at least 6.5 million PBMCs per sample. The data were taken from a study of blood T cells in healthy people across ages. The use of a sample-barcoded 5' primer and a J-beta primer mix characterized a second PCR of about 7 to 12 cycles. A tag from a template-switch adaptor with 12 random nucleotides marked each cDNA molecule. TCRdb itself ran the 5' RACE reads through MiXCR, one entry per CDR3 protein. The sample yields roughly 1.7 million distinct CDR3 sequences, 34% seen once. Sequenced sample: blood. The clonotype was recovered from a woman aged 25-40 years in good health.

The CDR3 loop is CASSGAGGTHEQFF. The CDR3 DNA sequence: TGTGCCAGCAGCGGGGCTGGGGGTACGCATGAGCAGTTCTTC. V and J are TRBV7-3 and TRBJ2-1; either TRBD1 or TRBD2 may supply D (5 bases each). CDR3 size: 14 residues. Germline lookup yields CDR1 SGHTA and CDR2 FQGTGA. Trimming removed 5 bases from V and 8 bases from J, with 16 bases in between.